These 23 T cell receptor beta chains share one sample of origin, sequenced in a study of CD8+ T cells in alopecia areata. Treatment in this sample: oral pan-JAK inhibitor, 5-10 mg twice daily. Extraction and reverse transcription of RNA yielded cDNA as the sequencing template. Libraries were prepared by immunoSEQ multiplex PCR; TCRdb keeps only in-frame clonotypes and omits some of them. This sample has roughly 190,000 clones, with over 55% found just once. The sample was CD4+ T cells sorted from blood, taken at week 24, from a patient treated with tofacitinib. These TCRs come from a human donor with alopecia areata.

The V gene is TRBV29-1, the J gene TRBJ1-2; possibly TRBD1 for D (5 bases). There are 13 residues in the CDR3. Germline CDR1 and CDR2: SQVTM and ANQGSEA. Trimming took off 1 base at V and 4 bases at J, with 10 bases between the two ends. The DNA of the CDR3 is TGCAGCGTTGAAGTTGGGGCGGGCTATGGCTACACCTTC. This sequence encodes CSVEVGAGYGYTF.

In nucleotides, the CDR3 is TGTGCCAGCAGCGTAGGGCTAGCGGGGGGCCTTTACAATGAGCAGTTCTTC. Protein: CASSVGLAGGLYNEQFF. This chain connects TRBV9 to TRBJ2-1; TRBD2 aligns across 11 bases. The ends lost 0 bases at V and 4 bases at J; junction bases unmatched: 6. This CDR3 region has 17 residues. CDR1 and CDR2 (germline): SGDLS, YYNGEE.

With respect to this clone: A junction boundary mismatches the germline segment, possibly from a read error. At the DNA level, this CDR3 is encoded by other sequences in the same sample as well. The V gene is TRBV5-6, the J gene TRBJ1-1; possible D gene TRBD1, 6 bases. The CDR3 sequence is 13 residues long. Germline V CDR1 and CDR2: SGHDT, YYEEEE. The CDR3 reads CASSSGRGSEAFF. CDR3 nucleotides: TGTGCCAGCAGCTCGGGCAGGGGATCTGAAGCTTTCTTC.

The CDR3 sequence is CASSYNPTGGARVTEAFF. Here the CDR3 DNA reads TGTGCCAGCAGCTACAATCCAACAGGGGGCGCGAGGGTTACTGAAGCTTTCTTT. The V gene is TRBV7-2, the J gene TRBJ1-1, with 9 bases lining up with TRBD1. The CDR3 extends over 18 amino acids. J was trimmed by 5 bases and V by 4 bases; bases with no gene match: 17. Germline V gene lookup returns CDR1 SGHTA and CDR2 FQGNSA.

The chain has TRBV4-3 and TRBJ2-4, with 7 positions matching TRBD1. V lost 3 bases and J lost 7; bases outside the gene matches: 6. CDR1 LGHNA and CDR2 YSLEER come from the germline V gene. The CDR3 spans 14 residues. This CDR3 reads CASSHTGVGNIQYF. DNA of the CDR3: TGCGCCAGCAGCCACACAGGGGTCGGTAACATTCAGTACTTC.

The chain's CDR3 is CAWSVLAGSGTQYF. The CDR3 nucleotides are TGTGCCTGGAGTGTTCTAGCGGGAAGTGGGACCCAGTACTTC. The chain joins TRBV30 to TRBJ2-5, with TRBD2 matching over 9 bases. Germline V gives CDR1 GTSNPN, CDR2 SVGIG (reference sequence). CDR3 length equals 14 residues. The V gene end was trimmed by 0 bases and the J gene end by 7 bases; junction bases not matched to a gene: 6.

V and J are TRBV27 and TRBJ2-3; D remains unclear. Germline V lookup: CDR1 MNHEY, CDR2 SMNVEV (reference sequence). V was cut by 3 bases and J by 3 bases, with 7 bases left in between. The length of the CDR3 is 13 residues. CDR3 amino acids: CASSFWVTDTQYF. The DNA for the CDR3 is TGTGCCAGCAGTTTCTGGGTAACAGATACGCAGTATTTT.

The rearrangement joins TRBV14 to TRBJ2-7; weak D call: TRBD2 (5 bases). The V end lost 1 base, the J end lost 7 bases, and 5 bases lay between the germline ends. The CDR3 has 11 amino acids. Germline CDR1 is SGHDN and CDR2 is FVKESK. This CDR3 is CASSQGEEQYF. The CDR3 nucleotides read TGTGCCAGCAGCCAAGGGGAGGAGCAGTACTTC. Complete variable domain (other parts from reference TRBV14 and TRBJ2-7): EAGVTQFPSHSVIEKGQTVTLRCDPISGHDNLYWYRRVMGKEIKFLLHFVKESKQDESGMPNNRFLAERTGGTYSTLKVQPAELEDSGVYFCASSQGEEQYFGPGTRLTVT.

The CDR3 here is CASSIRGPWNTEAFF. The CDR3 DNA sequence: TGTGCCAGCAGTATTCGGGGACCTTGGAACACTGAAGCTTTCTTT. The rearrangement uses TRBV6-1 and TRBJ1-1, with TRBD1 as a possible D gene (5 bases). With 5 bases removed from V and 1 base from J, the gap between germline ends came to 14 bases. CDR3 size: 15 residues. Germline V gene data show CDR1 as MNHNS and CDR2 as SASEGT.

The J gene is TRBJ1-1, the V gene TRBV5-1; D is unclear. This CDR3 spans 13 amino acids. Trimming took off 2 bases at V and 5 bases at J, with 10 bases between the two ends. The germline V gene encodes CDR1 SGHRS and CDR2 YFSETQ. The CDR3 nucleotides are TGCGCCAGCAGCTTAATGACCAGAACTGAAGCTTTCTTT. This codes for CASSLMTRTEAFF.

In its sample, this clone was seen a few times. This chain joins TRBV7-9 and TRBJ2-1; 11 positions match TRBD1. Germline trimming cut 1 base from V and 9 bases from J; bases unmatched to any gene: 5. The CDR3 spans 15 residues. Germline values: CDR1 SEHNR, CDR2 FQNEAQ (reference sequence). In DNA form, the CDR3 reads TGTGCCAGCAGCTTAGACCCGGGACAGGGGGTTGAGCAGTTCTTC. This translates into CASSLDPGQGVEQFF.

The sample holds a few counts of this clone. The V and J genes are TRBV5-1 and TRBJ2-3, with 10 bases fitting TRBD2. The CDR3 length is 16 residues. The junction had 7 bases not matched to a gene; V was cut back by 4 bases and J by 2 bases. Germline loops: CDR1 SGHRS, CDR2 YFSETQ. In DNA, the CDR3 is TGCGCCAGCAGCGGGATAGCGGGGGGCCTCACAGATACGCAGTATTTT. As protein: CASSGIAGGLTDTQYF.

The rearrangement uses TRBV5-4 and TRBJ2-3; D not resolved. There are 10 residues in the CDR3. V gave up 9 bases and J gave up 2 bases, with 4 bases separating them. Germline V gene data show CDR1 as SGHNT and CDR2 as YYREEE (reference sequence). This CDR3 is CATHTDTQYF. Here the CDR3 DNA reads TGTGCCACCCACACAGATACGCAGTATTTT.

The rearrangement joins TRBV5-6 to TRBJ1-2; 10 positions match TRBD1. The V segment lost 4 bases and the J segment 5 bases; nucleotides outside the gene matches: 5. CDR3 size: 14 residues. Germline values: CDR1 SGHDT, CDR2 YYEEEE. The CDR3 loop reads CASSTGQGTYGYTF. The DNA of the CDR3 is TGTGCCAGCAGCACGGGACAGGGGACTTATGGCTACACCTTC.

V and J are TRBV7-9 and TRBJ2-3, with 12 bases identical to TRBD1. V dropped 5 bases and J dropped 4; count of bases not matched to a gene: 10. Germline values: CDR1 SEHNR, CDR2 FQNEAQ (reference sequence). The CDR3 extends over 17 amino acids. CDR3 nucleotides: TGTGCCAGCAGCGTTACCGGGACAGGGGGCATCGCAGATACGCAGTATTTT. It specifies CASSVTGTGGIADTQYF.

V usage is TRBV29-1 and J usage is TRBJ1-4; the match to TRBD1 covers 12 bases. The CDR3 contains 16 residues. V was clipped by 5 bases and J by 7 bases; unmatched bases: 11. From germline, CDR1 is SQVTM and CDR2 ANQGSEA. The CDR3 is CSVTGTGGASVEKLFF. CDR3 DNA sequence: TGCAGCGTTACCGGGACAGGGGGCGCATCGGTTGAAAAACTGTTTTTT.

The V gene is TRBV5-6, the J gene TRBJ1-5; no clear D. Germline loops: CDR1 SGHDT, CDR2 YYEEEE. This CDR3 comprises 14 residues. V dropped 4 bases and J dropped 4 bases, with 12 bases sitting between them. CDR3 amino acids: CASSLASSNQPQHF. The CDR3 DNA follows: TGTGCCAGCAGCCTGGCCTCTTCAAATCAGCCCCAGCATTTT.

This clone appeared many times. This chain connects TRBV18 to TRBJ2-2; D call uncertain. Germline V gene lookup returns CDR1 KGHSH and CDR2 LQKENI. The length of the CDR3 is 16 residues. V dropped 3 bases and J dropped 0 bases, with 11 bases sitting between them. The CDR3 here is CASSPRRGSNTGELFF. The CDR3 region has the DNA TGTGCCAGCTCACCGAGGAGAGGTTCGAACACCGGGGAGCTGTTTTTT.

This clone occurred once. This chain connects TRBV30 to TRBJ1-1, with 8 bases lining up with TRBD1. The CDR3 length is 13 residues. Germline V gives CDR1 GTSNPN, CDR2 SVGIG (reference sequence). J was trimmed by 5 bases and V by 4 bases; bases with no gene match: 6. This chain's CDR3 is CAWTTGGWTEAFF. CDR3 nucleotides: TGTGCCTGGACCACAGGGGGTTGGACTGAAGCTTTCTTT. Complete variable domain (other parts from reference TRBV30 and TRBJ1-1): SQTIHQWPATLVQPVGSPLSLECTVEGTSNPNLYWYRQAAGRGLQLLFYSVGIGQISSEVPQNLSASRPQDRQFILSSKKLLLSDSGFYLCAWTTGGWTEAFFGQGTRLTVV.

The chain carries TRBV7-2 and TRBJ2-3, with TRBD2 matching over 13 bases. Unmatched junction bases numbered 6, after V lost 4 bases and J lost 8 bases. CDR1 SGHTA and CDR2 FQGNSA come from the germline V gene. The CDR3 covers 15 residues. CDR3 sequence: CASSSRLAGGPTQYF. CDR3 in DNA: TGTGCCAGCAGCTCAAGACTAGCGGGGGGCCCTACGCAGTATTTT. Full variable domain (rest looked up from reference TRBV7-2 and TRBJ2-3): GAGVSQSPSNKVTEKGKDVELRCDPISGHTALYWYRQSLGQGLEFLIYFQGNSAPDKSGLPSDRFSAERTGGSVSTLTIQRTQQEDSAVYLCASSSRLAGGPTQYFGPGTRLTVL.

This sequence joins TRBV6-5 and TRBJ2-7; tentatively, D is TRBD2 (6 bases). The V end was cut by 0 bases, the J end by 3 bases, with 12 bases between. Germline values: CDR1 MNHEY, CDR2 SVGAGI. CDR3 size: 15 residues. The DNA of the CDR3 is TGTGCCAGCAGTTACTCGTCCGGGGGAAGCTACGAGCAGTACTTC. Residues: CASSYSSGGSYEQYF.

This clone was seen a handful of times. The V gene is TRBV19, the J gene TRBJ2-4, with 10 bases lining up with TRBD2. The CDR3 has 17 amino acids. Germline V gene lookup returns CDR1 LNHDA and CDR2 SQIVND (reference sequence). With V trimmed by 3 bases and J by 5 bases, 10 bases remained unmatched. The CDR3 DNA follows: TGTGCCAGTAGTATGGGCCGAGCGGGGGGGCTCCAAAACATTCAGTACTTC. Protein product: CASSMGRAGGLQNIQYF.

The V and J genes are TRBV5-1 and TRBJ2-3, with 7 positions matching TRBD2. The CDR3 contains 15 residues. V gave up 5 bases and J gave up 6 bases; unmatched junction bases: 12. Germline V lookup: CDR1 SGHRS, CDR2 YFSETQ. DNA of the CDR3: TGCGCCAGCAGACACGATCAACGGGGAGGGGATACGCAGTATTTT. Its protein is CASRHDQRGGDTQYF.